A single sample is the source of the 27 T cell receptor beta chains below, sequenced in a study of T cell responses to AZD1222 COVID-19 vaccine. Generated by immunoSEQ multiplex PCR, the TCRdb table keeps only in-frame clones and is missing some. The sample carries approximately 140,000 clones, around 95% recorded once. Sequences were derived from peripheral blood, sampled on day 0 of AZD1222 vaccination. The receptor source for this set is an adult in good health.

The rearrangement uses TRBV5-6 and TRBJ2-5; 7 bases agree with TRBD2. Trimming took 0 bases from V and 6 from J; bases not matched to a gene: 8. CDR3 size: 15 residues. CDR1 is SGHDT and CDR2 is YYEEEE in the germline V gene. The CDR3 reads CASSLAAGVVKTQYF. CDR3 nucleotides: TGTGCCAGCAGCTTGGCGGCGGGAGTCGTGAAGACCCAGTACTTC. The complete variable domain, with remaining parts taken from reference TRBV5-6 and TRBJ2-5, reads DAGVTQSPTHLIKTRGQQVTLRCSPKSGHDTVSWYQQALGQGPQFIFQYYEEEERQRGNFPDRFSGHQFPNYSSELNVNALLLGDSALYLCASSLAAGVVKTQYFGPGTRLLVL.

The chain links TRBV7-9 to TRBJ2-1; 8 nucleotides line up with TRBD1. This CDR3 contains 15 residues. CDR1 and CDR2 from the germline V gene are SEHNR and FQNEAQ (reference sequence). V lost 3 bases to trimming and J lost 5 bases; unmatched junction nucleotides: 6. CDR3 sequence (DNA): TGTGCCAGCAGCTTTCGGGACAGGATCCACAATGAGCAGTTCTTC. Its protein product is CASSFRDRIHNEQFF.

This clone appeared a few times. The chain is built from TRBV5-1 and TRBJ1-4; a weak D match, TRBD1 (6 bases). The germline CDR1 and CDR2 sequences are SGHRS and YFSETQ. The CDR3 consists of 14 residues. Trimming shortened V by 1 base and J by 7 bases, and 11 bases separated the two germline ends. DNA for the CDR3: TGCGCCAGCAGCTTGTCGGGGGCAACTGAAAAACTGTTTTTT. Translated, it gives CASSLSGATEKLFF.

Concerning this clone itself: Other nucleotide sequences from this sample produce the same CDR3. This chain joins TRBV19 and TRBJ1-1, with a weak D call TRBD1 (5 bases). This CDR3 contains 14 residues. With 3 bases removed from V and 1 base from J, the gap between germline ends came to 9 bases. In germline, CDR1 is LNHDA, CDR2 SQIVND (reference sequence). This CDR3 reads CASSISGPNTEAFF. As DNA, the CDR3 is TGTGCCAGTAGTATCTCAGGGCCGAACACTGAAGCTTTCTTT.

The chain joins TRBV7-2 to TRBJ1-1, with D uncertain. Per germline, CDR1 SGHTA and CDR2 FQGNSA. This CDR3 has 14 amino acids. Trimming pared 5 bases from V and 7 bases from J, leaving 17 bases between. CDR3 DNA sequence: TGTGCCAGCAGCATAAACTCGGACCGGATTGAAGCTTTCTTT. Protein: CASSINSDRIEAFF.

The V and J genes are TRBV2 and TRBJ2-7; 10 bases map to TRBD2. There are 15 residues in the CDR3. The trim removed 1 base at V and 5 bases at J, leaving 5 bases unmatched. In germline, CDR1 is SNHLY, CDR2 FYNNEI. The CDR3 bases are TGTGCCAGCAGTGAAGTAGGACTAGCGGCCGACGAGCAGTACGTC. Amino acids: CASSEVGLAADEQYV.

The V call is TRBV5-6, the J call TRBJ2-7; 8 bases map to TRBD1. Losses at the gene ends were 4 bases for V and 6 bases for J; bases not matched to a gene: 3. In germline, CDR1 is SGHDT, CDR2 YYEEEE. CDR3 length: 12 amino acids. CDR3 nucleotide sequence: TGTGCCAGCAGCCCCGGGACAGGCGAGCAGTACGTC. Its protein product is CASSPGTGEQYV.

This chain uses TRBV21-1 with TRBJ2-7; the D segment call TRBD1 is taken from the table without a DNA check. TRBV21-1 is shown as a pseudogene. CDR3 length: 14 amino acids. The CDR3 DNA follows: TGTGCCAGCAGCCGACAGGGACCCTCCCCCGAGCAGTACGTC. The encoded protein is CASSRQGPSPEQYV.

The V and J genes are TRBV19 and TRBJ2-3; D is tentatively TRBD1 or TRBD2 (6 bases each). This CDR3 comprises 14 residues. Germline loops: CDR1 LNHDA, CDR2 SQIVND (reference sequence). Deletions cut 6 bases from V and 7 bases from J, with 17 bases between. The CDR3: CASSPPWGANTQYF. The CDR3 region has the DNA TGTGCCAGTAGCCCTCCGTGGGGGGCAAATACGCAGTATTTT.

Note on this clone: One end of the junction varies from germline; a read error may be responsible. The rearrangement joins TRBV2 to TRBJ2-3; D possibly matches TRBD1 or TRBD2 (5 bases each). Germline loops: CDR1 SNHLY, CDR2 FYNNEI. The CDR3 is 15 amino acids. CDR3 coding DNA: TGTGCCAGCATTGAATGGGGGTCTGGCACAGATACGCAGTATTTT. This codes for CASIEWGSGTDTQYF.

This chain connects TRBV6-5 to TRBJ1-3, with 7 bases that match TRBD1. The CDR3 covers 15 residues. V shed 5 bases, J shed 0 bases, and the junction held 4 bases outside the gene matches. The germline V gene has CDR1 MNHEY and CDR2 SVGAGI. DNA of the CDR3: TGTGCCAGCAGTAGGACAGGTGACTCTGGAAACACCATATATTTT. Its protein is CASSRTGDSGNTIYF.

This chain uses TRBV6-5 with TRBJ1-2; TRBD1 matches 9 bases. The CDR3 extends over 15 amino acids. CDR1 and CDR2 (germline): MNHEY, SVGAGI. The V gene end was trimmed by 7 bases and the J gene end by 4 bases; junction bases not matched to a gene: 10. The CDR3 spells CASTGRQGDSYGYTF. Here the CDR3 DNA reads TGTGCCAGCACTGGAAGACAGGGGGATAGCTATGGCTACACCTTC.

The rearrangement uses TRBV3-1 (or the pseudogene TRBV3-2) and TRBJ2-5; 9 bases align to TRBD2. This CDR3 region has 14 residues. Per the germline V gene, CDR1 is LGHDT and CDR2 is YNNKEL (reference sequence). V lost 4 bases to trimming and J lost 3 bases; unmatched junction nucleotides: 3. CDR3 coding DNA: TGTGCCAGCAGCCTGGCTAGCGGGAAAGAGACCCAGTACTTC. Residues: CASSLASGKETQYF.

This chain uses TRBV3-1 (or the pseudogene TRBV3-2) with TRBJ2-2; D is unresolved. Germline V gene sequence: CDR1 LGHDT, CDR2 YNNKEL (reference sequence). V gave up 3 bases and J gave up 7 bases, with 9 bases separating them. This CDR3 contains 13 residues. In nucleotides, the CDR3 is TGTGCCAGCAGCCACGACACCTTCGGGGAGCTGTTTTTT. It specifies CASSHDTFGELFF.

The rearrangement joins TRBV6-5 to TRBJ1-1; 7 bases fit TRBD1. Germline assignment: CDR1 MNHEY and CDR2 SVGAGI. The CDR3 totals 16 residues. V lost 2 bases and J lost 3; bases outside the gene matches: 9. This chain's CDR3 is CASSYLTSGGDTEAFF. CDR3 nucleotide sequence: TGTGCCAGCAGTTACCTTACATCAGGGGGGGACACTGAAGCTTTCTTT.

The V call is TRBV6-5, the J call TRBJ1-4; 8 bases match TRBD1. From germline, CDR1 is MNHEY and CDR2 SVGAGI. The CDR3 contains 14 residues. V was pared by 7 bases and J by 7 bases, with 8 bases of the junction left unmatched. The chain's CDR3 is CASKTGEVGEKLFF. Here the CDR3 DNA reads TGTGCCAGCAAGACAGGGGAAGTAGGTGAAAAACTGTTTTTT.

The chain employs TRBV11-2 and TRBJ2-7; D may be TRBD1 or TRBD2 (5 bases each). The CDR3 contains 15 residues. CDR1 and CDR2 from the germline V gene are SGHAT and FQNNGV. V was shortened by 5 bases and J by 0 bases, with 14 bases between the two germline ends. The CDR3 DNA follows: TGTGCCAGCAGCCTTGGGACGGACATCTCCTACGAGCAGTACGTC. Its protein is CASSLGTDISYEQYV.

The chain recombines TRBV6-5 with TRBJ2-1; D may be TRBD1 (6 bases). Germline V gene sequence: CDR1 MNHEY, CDR2 SVGAGI. The CDR3 has 15 residues. Trimming removed 5 bases at V and 10 bases at J, with 21 bases between. Here the CDR3 reads CASSNAGAGGWEQFF. As DNA, the CDR3 is TGTGCCAGCAGTAACGCCGGGGCTGGGGGCTGGGAGCAGTTCTTC.

The chain employs TRBV4-1 and TRBJ2-1, with 7 bases matching TRBD1. Germline V lookup: CDR1 MGHRA, CDR2 YSYEKL. The CDR3 is 14 residues long. J gave up 6 bases and V 3 bases, and 5 bases lay outside the gene matches. CDR3 nucleotides: TGCGCCAGCAGCCATCCTACAGGGGCCAATGAGCAGTTCTTC. It translates to CASSHPTGANEQFF.

CDR3 loop: CASRMGTGGGYTF. The CDR3 nucleotides are TGTGCCAGCAGAATGGGGACAGGGGGAGGCTACACCTTC. The chain combines TRBV27 with TRBJ1-2; TRBD1 agrees at 11 bases. Germline CDR1 and CDR2: MNHEY and SMNVEV (reference sequence). The CDR3 has 13 amino acids. After removal of 6 bases from V and 8 bases from J, the junction contained 5 bases not matched to a gene.

The V and J genes are TRBV6-1 and TRBJ2-3, with D tentatively TRBD1 (5 bases). The CDR3 has 14 amino acids. Germline CDR1 MNHNS, CDR2 SASEGT. The V end was cut by 3 bases, the J end by 4 bases, with 11 bases between. CDR3 amino acids: CASSDRVSPDTQYF. CDR3 nucleotides: TGTGCCAGCAGTGACAGGGTCAGCCCAGATACGCAGTATTTT.

This chain uses TRBV12-3 or TRBV12-4 with TRBJ1-1, with D unresolved. This CDR3 region has 13 residues. V dropped 0 bases and J dropped 5 bases, with 7 bases sitting between them. CDR3 sequence reads: CASSLALSTEAFF. Here the CDR3 DNA reads TGTGCCAGCAGTTTAGCGCTCTCTACTGAAGCTTTCTTT.

DNA of the CDR3: TGTGCCAGCAGCCCTACAGGCCTAGATACGCAGTATTTT. Protein: CASSPTGLDTQYF. The chain has TRBV5-4 and TRBJ2-3; weak D call: TRBD1 (5 bases). Germline CDR1 reads SGHNT; CDR2 reads YYREEE (reference sequence). The V gene lost 4 bases and the J gene lost 5 bases, with 11 bases spanning the gap. The CDR3 length is 13 residues.

This clone is a singleton in its sample. The chain has TRBV5-1 and TRBJ1-2; D perhaps matches TRBD1 (5 bases). The CDR3 extends over 12 amino acids. V lost 4 bases and J 4 bases, leaving 8 bases between the germline ends. Germline CDR1 is SGHRS and CDR2 is YFSETQ. The CDR3 sequence is CASSGDGYGYTF. The CDR3 DNA follows: TGCGCCAGCAGCGGGGACGGCTATGGCTACACCTTC.

The chain employs TRBV28 and TRBJ2-7, with 9 positions matching TRBD1. The CDR3 is 15 amino acids. V was clipped by 5 bases and J by 3 bases; unmatched bases: 8. Germline CDR1 MDHEN, CDR2 SYDVKM. CDR3 in amino acids: CASSTQGANFYEQYV. CDR3 bases: TGTGCCAGCAGTACACAGGGGGCGAATTTCTACGAGCAGTACGTC.

The V gene is TRBV28, the J gene TRBJ2-7, with D perhaps TRBD1 or TRBD2 (6 bases each). The germline gives CDR1 MDHEN, CDR2 SYDVKM. The germline V and J ends were trimmed by 5 bases and 6 bases, with 20 bases remaining between them. This CDR3 contains 15 residues. The CDR3 here is CASSPLSSGGLEQYV. The CDR3 DNA reads TGTGCCAGCAGTCCGCTCTCGTCCGGGGGCCTCGAGCAGTACGTC.

The chain links TRBV6-5 to TRBJ1-3, with TRBD1 as a possible D gene (5 bases). Germline CDR1 reads MNHEY; CDR2 reads SVGAGI. The CDR3 consists of 15 residues. V gave up 8 bases and J gave up 4 bases, with 18 bases separating them. CDR3: CASSGGVWGGNTIYF. In nucleotides, the CDR3 is TGTGCCAGCTCGGGGGGGGTATGGGGAGGAAACACCATATATTTT.